The 8 T cell receptor beta chains given below trace back to one sample, sequenced in a study of blood T cell repertoires in COVID-19. Only in-frame clones appear in the TCRdb table, and some are missing; sequencing was by immunoSEQ multiplex PCR. Among around 38,000 clones listed, roughly 87% were seen once. Sequenced input: peripheral blood. The receptors were sampled from a man between 60 and 75 years old with COVID-19, enrolled during active disease.

The genes are TRBV13 and TRBJ2-3, with 8 bases identical to TRBD2. The ends lost 2 bases at V and 4 bases at J; junction bases unmatched: 8. CDR1 and CDR2 from the germline V gene are PRHDT and FYEKMQ (reference sequence). This CDR3 comprises 16 residues. The CDR3 loop reads CASSLIAGWGADTQYF. The CDR3 region has the DNA TGTGCCAGCAGCTTAATAGCGGGATGGGGCGCAGATACGCAGTATTTT.

J is TRBJ2-5 and V is TRBV4-1; the match to TRBD1 covers 8 bases. Looked up from germline, CDR1 is MGHRA and CDR2 is YSYEKL. Germline trimming cut 4 bases from V and 2 bases from J; bases unmatched to any gene: 9. The CDR3 consists of 16 residues. CDR3 DNA sequence: TGCGCCAGCAGCCCCCTGACAGGGGCGATTCAAGAGACCCAGTACTTC. It is translated as CASSPLTGAIQETQYF.

This clone was seen only a few times. V gene TRBV2 combines with J gene TRBJ2-1; 8 bases line up with TRBD2. V was clipped by 0 bases and J by 10 bases; unmatched bases: 5. Germline V CDR1 and CDR2: SNHLY, FYNNEI. The CDR3 is 14 residues long. The chain's CDR3 is CASSEARLAGEQFF. The CDR3 DNA follows: TGTGCCAGCAGTGAAGCGCGTCTAGCGGGCGAGCAGTTCTTC.

The rearrangement joins TRBV7-8 to TRBJ2-6; no clear D gene. The CDR3 consists of 18 residues. Trimming took off 5 bases at V and 0 bases at J, with 17 bases between the two ends. Germline-derived CDR1 and CDR2 are SGHVS and FQNEAQ. CDR3: CASSPNRFTASGANVLTF. As DNA, the CDR3 is TGTGCCAGCAGCCCTAATAGGTTTACAGCCTCTGGGGCCAACGTCCTGACTTTC. The complete variable domain, with remaining parts taken from reference TRBV7-8 and TRBJ2-6, reads GAGVSQSPRYKVAKRGQDVALRCDPISGHVSLFWYQQALGQGPEFLTYFQNEAQLDKSGLPSDRFFAERPEGSVSTLKIQRTQQEDSAVYLCASSPNRFTASGANVLTFGAGSRLTVL.

This chain links TRBV30 with TRBJ1-6, with 8 bases lining up with TRBD1. This CDR3 has 15 amino acids. J lost 9 bases, V lost 0 bases, and 7 bases had no gene match. CDR1 GTSNPN and CDR2 SVGIG come from the germline V gene (reference sequence). The CDR3 nucleotides are TGTGCCTGGAGTGTACCCGGGACAGGATTTTCACCCCTCCACTTT. This encodes CAWSVPGTGFSPLHF.

V is TRBV29-1 and J is TRBJ1-3; D not resolved. Germline lookup yields CDR1 SQVTM and CDR2 ANQGSEA. The CDR3 contains 12 residues. Deletions cut 5 bases from V and 0 bases from J, with 5 bases between. Written as DNA, the CDR3 is TGCAGCGTTCAGGTCTCTGGAAACACCATATATTTT. The encoded protein is CSVQVSGNTIYF. Filled out from reference TRBV29-1 and TRBJ1-3, the complete variable domain reads SAVISQKPSRDICQRGTSLTIQCQVDSQVTMMFWYRQQPGQSLTLIATANQGSEATYESGFVIDKFPISRPNLTFSTLTVSNMSPEDSSIYLCSVQVSGNTIYFGEGSWLTVV.

The chain carries TRBV13 and TRBJ2-7, with 8 bases identical to TRBD1. Unmatched junction bases numbered 12, after V lost 5 bases and J lost 3 bases. The CDR3 loop spans 16 amino acids. CDR1 is PRHDT, CDR2 FYEKMQ, per germline (reference sequence). CDR3 nucleotide sequence: TGTGCCAGCAGCCCACAAAGAGGGACAGGTAACTACGAGCAGTACTTC. It yields the protein CASSPQRGTGNYEQYF. The whole variable domain, filled in from reference TRBV13 and TRBJ2-7, reads AAGVIQSPRHLIKEKRETATLKCYPIPRHDTVYWYQQGPGQDPQFLISFYEKMQSDKGSIPDRFSAQQFSDYHSELNMSSLELGDSALYFCASSPQRGTGNYEQYFGPGTRLTVT.

The chain carries TRBV12-5 and TRBJ2-2, with 14 nucleotides matching TRBD2. This CDR3 comprises 14 residues. CDR1 is LGHNT, CDR2 FRNRAP, per germline. V was clipped by 5 bases and J by 11 bases; unmatched bases: 4. The chain's CDR3 is CASGSGTSGSELFF. The CDR3 coding sequence is TGTGCTAGTGGTAGCGGGACTAGCGGGAGTGAGCTGTTTTTT.